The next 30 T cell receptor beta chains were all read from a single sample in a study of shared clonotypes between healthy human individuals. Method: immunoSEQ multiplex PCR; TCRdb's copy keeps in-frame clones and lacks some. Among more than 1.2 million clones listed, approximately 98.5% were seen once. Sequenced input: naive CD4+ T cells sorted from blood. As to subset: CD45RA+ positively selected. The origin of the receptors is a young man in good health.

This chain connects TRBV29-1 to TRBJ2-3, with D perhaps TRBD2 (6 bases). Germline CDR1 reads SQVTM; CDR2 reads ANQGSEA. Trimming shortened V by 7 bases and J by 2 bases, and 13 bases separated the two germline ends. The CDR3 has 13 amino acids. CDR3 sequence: CSGRGIHTDTQYF. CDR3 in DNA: TGCAGCGGCCGCGGGATACACACAGATACGCAGTATTTT.

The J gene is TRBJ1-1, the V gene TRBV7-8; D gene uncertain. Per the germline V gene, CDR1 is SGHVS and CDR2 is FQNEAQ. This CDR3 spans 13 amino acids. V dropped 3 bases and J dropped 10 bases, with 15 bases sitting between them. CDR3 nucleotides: TGTGCCAGCAGCTTGCCATTGATATCGTCAGCTTTCTTT. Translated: CASSLPLISSAFF.

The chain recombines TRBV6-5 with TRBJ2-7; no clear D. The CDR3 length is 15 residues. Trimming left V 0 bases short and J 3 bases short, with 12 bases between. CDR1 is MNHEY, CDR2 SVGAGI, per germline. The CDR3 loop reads CASSYSSSSIYEQYF. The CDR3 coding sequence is TGTGCCAGCAGTTACTCGAGTAGTAGCATCTACGAGCAGTACTTC.

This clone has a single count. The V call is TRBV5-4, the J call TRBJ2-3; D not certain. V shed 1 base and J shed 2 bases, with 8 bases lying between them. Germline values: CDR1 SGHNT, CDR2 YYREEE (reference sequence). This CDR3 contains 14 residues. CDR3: CASSLTVFTDTQYF. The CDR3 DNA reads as TGTGCCAGCAGCTTGACGGTTTTCACAGATACGCAGTATTTT.

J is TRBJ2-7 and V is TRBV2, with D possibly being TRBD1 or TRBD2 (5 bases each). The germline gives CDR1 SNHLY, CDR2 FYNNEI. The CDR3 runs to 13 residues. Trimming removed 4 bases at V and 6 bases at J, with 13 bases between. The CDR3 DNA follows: TGTGCCAGCAGTGGCTTCGGGACCCCCGAGCAGTACTTC. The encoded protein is CASSGFGTPEQYF. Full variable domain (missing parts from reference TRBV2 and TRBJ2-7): EPEVTQTPSHQVTQMGQEVILRCVPISNHLYFYWYRQILGQKVEFLVSFYNNEISEKSEIFDDQFSVERPDGSNFTLKIRSTKLEDSAMYFCASSGFGTPEQYFGPGTRLTVT.

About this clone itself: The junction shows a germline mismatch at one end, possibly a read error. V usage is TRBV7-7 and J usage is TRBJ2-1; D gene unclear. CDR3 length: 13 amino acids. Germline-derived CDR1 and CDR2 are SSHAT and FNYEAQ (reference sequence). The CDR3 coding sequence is TGTGCTAGCAGCTTAAAACGGTACAATGAGCAGTTCTTC. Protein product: CASSLKRYNEQFF.

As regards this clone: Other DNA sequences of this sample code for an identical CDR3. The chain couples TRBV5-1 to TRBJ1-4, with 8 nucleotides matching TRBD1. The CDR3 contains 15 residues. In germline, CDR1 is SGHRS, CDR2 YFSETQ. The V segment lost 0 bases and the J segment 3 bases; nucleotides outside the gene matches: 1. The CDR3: CASSLGQGSNEKLFF. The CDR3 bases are TGCGCCAGCAGCTTGGGACAGGGGTCTAATGAAAAACTGTTTTTT.

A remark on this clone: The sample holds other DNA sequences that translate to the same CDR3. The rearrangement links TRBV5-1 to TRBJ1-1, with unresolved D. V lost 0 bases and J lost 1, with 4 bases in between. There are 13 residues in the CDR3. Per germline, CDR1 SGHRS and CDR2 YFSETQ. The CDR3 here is CASSLVWNTEAFF. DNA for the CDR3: TGCGCCAGCAGCTTGGTCTGGAACACTGAAGCTTTCTTT.

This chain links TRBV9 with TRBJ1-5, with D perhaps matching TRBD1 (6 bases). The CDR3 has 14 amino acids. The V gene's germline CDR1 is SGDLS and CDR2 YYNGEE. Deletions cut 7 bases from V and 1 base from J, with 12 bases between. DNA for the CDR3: TGTGCCAGCGGTGGGGGACAAAGCAATCAGCCCCAGCATTTT. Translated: CASGGGQSNQPQHF.

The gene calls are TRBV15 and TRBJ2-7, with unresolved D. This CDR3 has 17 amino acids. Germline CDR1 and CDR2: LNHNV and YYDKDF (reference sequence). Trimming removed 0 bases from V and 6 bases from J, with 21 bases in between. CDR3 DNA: TGTGCCACCAGCAGAGATTTAGTTCAATTAAGCTCGGGCGAGCAGTACTTC. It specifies CATSRDLVQLSSGEQYF.

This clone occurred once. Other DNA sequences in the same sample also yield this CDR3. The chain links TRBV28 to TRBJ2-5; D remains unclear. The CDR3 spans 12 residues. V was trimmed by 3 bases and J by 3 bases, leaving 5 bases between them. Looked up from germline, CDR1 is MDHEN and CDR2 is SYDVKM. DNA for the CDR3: TGTGCCAGCAGTTTTGGGGAAGAGACCCAGTACTTC. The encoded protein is CASSFGEETQYF.

The CDR3 nucleotides read TGCGCCAGCAGCCGGGGACAGCCGATCGGTACAGATACGCAGTATTTT. Protein product: CASSRGQPIGTDTQYF. The chain uses TRBV5-1 and TRBJ2-3, with 7 bases fitting TRBD1. V dropped 4 bases and J dropped 3; count of bases not matched to a gene: 11. The CDR3 spans 16 residues. Germline V lookup: CDR1 SGHRS, CDR2 YFSETQ.

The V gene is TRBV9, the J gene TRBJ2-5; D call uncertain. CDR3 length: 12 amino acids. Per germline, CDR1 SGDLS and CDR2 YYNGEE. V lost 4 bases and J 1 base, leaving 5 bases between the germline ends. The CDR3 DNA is TGTGCCAGCAGCCCGCTCCAAGAGACCCAGTACTTC. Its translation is CASSPLQETQYF.

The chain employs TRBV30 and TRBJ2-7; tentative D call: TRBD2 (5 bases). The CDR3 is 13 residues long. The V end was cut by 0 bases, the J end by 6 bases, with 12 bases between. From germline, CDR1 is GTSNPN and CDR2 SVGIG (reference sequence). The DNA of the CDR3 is TGTGCCTGGAGTGTACTAGGGCCAGGCGAGCAGTACTTC. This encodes CAWSVLGPGEQYF. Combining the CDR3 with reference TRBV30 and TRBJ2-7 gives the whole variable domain SQTIHQWPATLVQPVGSPLSLECTVEGTSNPNLYWYRQAAGRGLQLLFYSVGIGQISSEVPQNLSASRPQDRQFILSSKKLLLSDSGFYLCAWSVLGPGEQYFGPGTRLTVT.

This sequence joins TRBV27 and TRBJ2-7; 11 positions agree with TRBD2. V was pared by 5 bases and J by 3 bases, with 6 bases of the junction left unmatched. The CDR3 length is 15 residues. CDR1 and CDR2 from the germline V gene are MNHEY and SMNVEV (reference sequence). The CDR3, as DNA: TGTGCCAGCAGTGATCGACTAGCGGGACTCTACGAGCAGTACTTC. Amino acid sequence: CASSDRLAGLYEQYF.

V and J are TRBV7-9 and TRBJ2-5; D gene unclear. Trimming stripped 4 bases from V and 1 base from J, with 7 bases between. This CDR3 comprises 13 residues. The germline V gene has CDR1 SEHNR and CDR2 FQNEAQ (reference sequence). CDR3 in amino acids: CASSWELQETQYF. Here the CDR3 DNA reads TGTGCCAGCAGCTGGGAACTCCAAGAGACCCAGTACTTC.

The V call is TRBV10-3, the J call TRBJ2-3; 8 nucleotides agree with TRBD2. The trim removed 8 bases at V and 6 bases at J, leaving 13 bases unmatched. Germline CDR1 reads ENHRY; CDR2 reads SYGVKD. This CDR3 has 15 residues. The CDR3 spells CAIRGGSEPSDTQYF. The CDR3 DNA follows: TGTGCCATCCGGGGGGGGTCGGAGCCCTCCGATACGCAGTATTTT.

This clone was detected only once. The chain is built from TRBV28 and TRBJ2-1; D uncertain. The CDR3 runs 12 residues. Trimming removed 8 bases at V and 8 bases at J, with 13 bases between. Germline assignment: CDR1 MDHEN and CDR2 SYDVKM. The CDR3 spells CASCGPRYEQFF. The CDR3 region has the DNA TGTGCCAGCTGTGGGCCGAGGTATGAGCAGTTCTTC.

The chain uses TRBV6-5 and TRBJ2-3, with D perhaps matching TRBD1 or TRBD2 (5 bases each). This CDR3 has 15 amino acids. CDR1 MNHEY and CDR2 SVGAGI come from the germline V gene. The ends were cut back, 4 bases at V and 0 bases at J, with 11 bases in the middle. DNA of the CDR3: TGTGCCAGCAGTTTACTAGGGGTTAGCACAGATACGCAGTATTTT. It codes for CASSLLGVSTDTQYF.

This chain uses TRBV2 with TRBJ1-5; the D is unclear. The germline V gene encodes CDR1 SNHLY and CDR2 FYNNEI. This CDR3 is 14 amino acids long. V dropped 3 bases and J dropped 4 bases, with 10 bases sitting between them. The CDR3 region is CASSDRVANQPQHF. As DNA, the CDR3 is TGTGCCAGCAGTGATCGGGTTGCGAATCAGCCCCAGCATTTT.

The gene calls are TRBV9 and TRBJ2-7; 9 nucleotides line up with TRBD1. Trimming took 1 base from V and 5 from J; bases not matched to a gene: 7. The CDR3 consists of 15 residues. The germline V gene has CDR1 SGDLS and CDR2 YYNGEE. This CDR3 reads CASSVTGTGFNEQYF. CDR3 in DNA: TGTGCCAGCAGCGTAACCGGGACAGGGTTTAACGAGCAGTACTTC. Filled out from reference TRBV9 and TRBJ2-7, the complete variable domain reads DSGVTQTPKHLITATGQRVTLRCSPRSGDLSVYWYQQSLDQGLQFLIQYYNGEERAKGNILERFSAQQFPDLHSELNLSSLELGDSALYFCASSVTGTGFNEQYFGPGTRLTVT.

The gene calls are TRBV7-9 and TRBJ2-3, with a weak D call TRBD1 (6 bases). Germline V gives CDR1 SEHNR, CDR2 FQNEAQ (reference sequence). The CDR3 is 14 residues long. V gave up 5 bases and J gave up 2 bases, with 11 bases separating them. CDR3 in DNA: TGTGCCAGCAGCCAAGGACAGCCCACAGATACGCAGTATTTT. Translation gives CASSQGQPTDTQYF.

The CDR3 loop is CAIPSIVLPLTSNQPQHF. The CDR3 DNA is TGTGCCATCCCGAGCATCGTTCTCCCGCTCACTAGCAATCAGCCCCAGCATTTT. This sequence joins TRBV27 and TRBJ1-5; D unresolved. Looked up from germline, CDR1 is MNHEY and CDR2 is SMNVEV (reference sequence). Trimming pared 10 bases from V and 0 bases from J, leaving 25 bases between. This CDR3 region has 18 residues.

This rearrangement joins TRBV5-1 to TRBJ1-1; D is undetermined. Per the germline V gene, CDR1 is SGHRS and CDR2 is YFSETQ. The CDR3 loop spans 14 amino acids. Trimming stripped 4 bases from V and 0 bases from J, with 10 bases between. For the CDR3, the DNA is TGCGCCAGCAGCCCGCGAGGGATGAACACTGAAGCTTTCTTT. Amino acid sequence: CASSPRGMNTEAFF.

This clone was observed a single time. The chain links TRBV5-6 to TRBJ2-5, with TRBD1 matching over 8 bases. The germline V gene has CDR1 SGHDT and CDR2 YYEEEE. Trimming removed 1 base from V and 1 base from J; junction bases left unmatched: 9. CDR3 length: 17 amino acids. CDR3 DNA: TGTGCCAGCAGCTTGAAAACCGGGACAGGTTCCCAAGAGACCCAGTACTTC. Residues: CASSLKTGTGSQETQYF.

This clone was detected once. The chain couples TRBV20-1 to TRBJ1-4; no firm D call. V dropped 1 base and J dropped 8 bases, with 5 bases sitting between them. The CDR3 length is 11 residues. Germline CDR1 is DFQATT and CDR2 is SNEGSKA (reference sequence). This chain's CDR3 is CSARVKEKLFF. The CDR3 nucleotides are TGCAGTGCTAGAGTAAAAGAAAAACTGTTTTTT.

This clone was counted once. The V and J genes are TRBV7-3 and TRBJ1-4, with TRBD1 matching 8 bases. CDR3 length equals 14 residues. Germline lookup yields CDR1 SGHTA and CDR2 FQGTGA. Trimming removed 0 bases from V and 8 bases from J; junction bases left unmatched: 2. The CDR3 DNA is TGTGCCAGCAGCTTAACAGGACAGGGCGAAAAACTGTTTTTT. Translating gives CASSLTGQGEKLFF.

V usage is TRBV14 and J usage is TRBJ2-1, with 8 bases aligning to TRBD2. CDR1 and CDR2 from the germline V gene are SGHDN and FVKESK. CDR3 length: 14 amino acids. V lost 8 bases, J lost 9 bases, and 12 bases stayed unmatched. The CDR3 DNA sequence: TGTGCCAGCTCCGGGGGAGCGGGAGTGAGTGAGCAGTTCTTC. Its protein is CASSGGAGVSEQFF.

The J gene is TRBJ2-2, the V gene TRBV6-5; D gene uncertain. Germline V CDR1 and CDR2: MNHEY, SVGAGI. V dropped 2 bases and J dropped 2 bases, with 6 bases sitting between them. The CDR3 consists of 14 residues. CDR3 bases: TGTGCCAGCAGTTACCTCAAAAACACCGGGGAGCTGTTTTTT. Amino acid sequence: CASSYLKNTGELFF.

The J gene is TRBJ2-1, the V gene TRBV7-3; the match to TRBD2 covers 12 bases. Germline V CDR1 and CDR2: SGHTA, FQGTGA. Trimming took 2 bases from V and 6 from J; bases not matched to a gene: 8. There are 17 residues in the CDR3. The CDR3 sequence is CASSLHRLAGAINEQFF. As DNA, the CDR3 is TGTGCCAGCAGCTTACACCGACTAGCGGGAGCCATCAATGAGCAGTTCTTC.